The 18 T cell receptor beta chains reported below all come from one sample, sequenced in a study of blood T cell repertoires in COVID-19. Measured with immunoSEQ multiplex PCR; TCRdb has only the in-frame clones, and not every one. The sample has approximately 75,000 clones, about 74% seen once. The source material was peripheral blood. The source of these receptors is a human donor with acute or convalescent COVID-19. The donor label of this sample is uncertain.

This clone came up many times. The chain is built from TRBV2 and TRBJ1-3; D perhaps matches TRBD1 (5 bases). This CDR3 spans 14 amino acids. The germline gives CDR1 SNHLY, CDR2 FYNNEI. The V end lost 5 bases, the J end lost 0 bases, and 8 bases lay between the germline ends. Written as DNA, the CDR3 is TGTGCCAGCAGTTCGACAGCCTCTGGAAACACCATATATTTT. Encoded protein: CASSSTASGNTIYF.

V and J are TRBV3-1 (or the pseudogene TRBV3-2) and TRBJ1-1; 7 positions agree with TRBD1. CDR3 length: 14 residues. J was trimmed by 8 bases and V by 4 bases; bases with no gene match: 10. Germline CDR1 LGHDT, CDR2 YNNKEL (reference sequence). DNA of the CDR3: TGTGCCAGCAGCCTTCGGACAGGCCGTGACGAAGCTTTCTTT. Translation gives CASSLRTGRDEAFF.

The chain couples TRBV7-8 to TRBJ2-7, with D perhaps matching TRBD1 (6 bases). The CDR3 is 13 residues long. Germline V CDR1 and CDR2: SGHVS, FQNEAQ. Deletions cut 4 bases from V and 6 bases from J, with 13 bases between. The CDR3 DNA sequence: TGTGCCAGCAGCTGGCAGGGGCAGGGCGAGCAGTACTTC. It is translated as CASSWQGQGEQYF.

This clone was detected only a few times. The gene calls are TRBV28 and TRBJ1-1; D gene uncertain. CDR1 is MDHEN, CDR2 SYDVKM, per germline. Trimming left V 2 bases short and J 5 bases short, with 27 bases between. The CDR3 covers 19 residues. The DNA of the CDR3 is TGTGCCAGCAGTTTACTCCTTTCTAGTTCGGGTATGGTGGAGACTGAAGCTTTCTTT. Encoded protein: CASSLLLSSSGMVETEAFF. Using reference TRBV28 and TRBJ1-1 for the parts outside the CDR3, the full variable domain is DVKVTQSSRYLVKRTGEKVFLECVQDMDHENMFWYRQDPGLGLRLIYFSYDVKMKEKGDIPEGYSVSREKKERFSLILESASTNQTSMYLCASSLLLSSSGMVETEAFFGQGTRLTVV.

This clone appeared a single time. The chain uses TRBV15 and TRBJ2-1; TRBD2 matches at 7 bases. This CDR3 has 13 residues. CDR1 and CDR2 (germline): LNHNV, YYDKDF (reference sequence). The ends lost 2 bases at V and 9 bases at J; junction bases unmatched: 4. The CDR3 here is CATSRSGTFEQFF. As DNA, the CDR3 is TGTGCCACCAGCAGAAGCGGGACCTTTGAGCAGTTCTTC.

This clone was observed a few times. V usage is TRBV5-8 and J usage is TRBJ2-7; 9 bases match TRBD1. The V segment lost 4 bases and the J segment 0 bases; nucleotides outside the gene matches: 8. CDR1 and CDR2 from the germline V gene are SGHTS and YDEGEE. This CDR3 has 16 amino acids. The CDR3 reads CASSLGTGKLSYEQYF. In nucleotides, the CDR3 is TGTGCCAGCAGCCTCGGGACAGGGAAGCTCTCCTACGAGCAGTACTTC. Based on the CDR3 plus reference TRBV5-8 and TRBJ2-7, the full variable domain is EAGVTQSPTHLIKTRGQQATLRCSPISGHTSVYWYQQALGLGLQFLLWYDEGEERNRGNFPPRFSGRQFPNYSSELNVNALELEDSALYLCASSLGTGKLSYEQYFGPGTRLTVT.

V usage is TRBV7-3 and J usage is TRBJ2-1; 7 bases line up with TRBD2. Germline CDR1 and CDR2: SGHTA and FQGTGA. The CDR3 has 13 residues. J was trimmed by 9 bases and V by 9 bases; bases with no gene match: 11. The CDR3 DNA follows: TGTGCCAGTTCCGGGACTATGGGAGGTGAGCAGTTCTTC. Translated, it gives CASSGTMGGEQFF.

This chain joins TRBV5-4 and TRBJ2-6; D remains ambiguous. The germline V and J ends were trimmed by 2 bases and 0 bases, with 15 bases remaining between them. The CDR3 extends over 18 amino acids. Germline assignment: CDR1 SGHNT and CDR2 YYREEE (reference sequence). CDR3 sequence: CASSFPTVVDSGANVLTF. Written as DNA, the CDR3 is TGTGCCAGCAGCTTCCCTACAGTTGTAGACTCTGGGGCCAACGTCCTGACTTTC.

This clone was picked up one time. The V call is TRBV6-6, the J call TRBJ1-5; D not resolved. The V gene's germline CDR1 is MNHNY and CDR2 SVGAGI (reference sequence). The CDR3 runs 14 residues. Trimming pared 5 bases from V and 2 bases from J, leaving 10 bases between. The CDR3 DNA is TGTGCCAGCAGTCCCTCCGGGGGCAATCAGCCCCAGCATTTT. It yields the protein CASSPSGGNQPQHF.

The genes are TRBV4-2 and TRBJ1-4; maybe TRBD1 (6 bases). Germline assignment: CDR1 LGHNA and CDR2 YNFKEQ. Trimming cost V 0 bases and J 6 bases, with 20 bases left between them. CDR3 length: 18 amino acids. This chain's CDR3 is CASSQERTGSLSYEKLFF. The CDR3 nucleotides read TGTGCCAGCAGCCAAGAAAGAACAGGGTCCCTATCCTATGAAAAACTGTTTTTT.

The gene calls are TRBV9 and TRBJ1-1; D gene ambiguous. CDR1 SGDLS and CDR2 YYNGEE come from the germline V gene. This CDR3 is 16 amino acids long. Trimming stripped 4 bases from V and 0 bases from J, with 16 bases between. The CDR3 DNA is TGTGCCAGCAGCCCGCCGAGAGGGTATATGAACACTGAAGCTTTCTTT. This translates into CASSPPRGYMNTEAFF.

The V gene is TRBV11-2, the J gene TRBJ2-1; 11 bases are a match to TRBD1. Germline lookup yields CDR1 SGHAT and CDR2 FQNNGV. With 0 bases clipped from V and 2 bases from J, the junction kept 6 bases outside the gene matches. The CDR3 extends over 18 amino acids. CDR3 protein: CASSLDERGQGAYNEQFF. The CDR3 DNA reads TGTGCCAGCAGCTTAGATGAAAGGGGACAGGGGGCCTACAATGAGCAGTTCTTC.

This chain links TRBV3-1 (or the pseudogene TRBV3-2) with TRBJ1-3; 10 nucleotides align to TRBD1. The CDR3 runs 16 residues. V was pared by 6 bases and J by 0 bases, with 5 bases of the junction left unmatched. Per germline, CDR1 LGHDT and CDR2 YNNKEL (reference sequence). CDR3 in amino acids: CASRSGTGASGNTIYF. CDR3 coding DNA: TGTGCCAGCAGGTCCGGGACAGGGGCCTCTGGAAACACCATATATTTT.

CDR3 DNA sequence: TGTGCCAGCAGCCCCAGCGGGATTTCCTACGAGCAGTACTTC. Encoded protein: CASSPSGISYEQYF. V gene TRBV3-1 (or the pseudogene TRBV3-2) combines with J gene TRBJ2-7, with 7 positions matching TRBD2. V was clipped by 4 bases and J by 1 base; unmatched bases: 4. The V gene's germline CDR1 is LGHDT and CDR2 YNNKEL (reference sequence). The CDR3 extends over 14 amino acids.

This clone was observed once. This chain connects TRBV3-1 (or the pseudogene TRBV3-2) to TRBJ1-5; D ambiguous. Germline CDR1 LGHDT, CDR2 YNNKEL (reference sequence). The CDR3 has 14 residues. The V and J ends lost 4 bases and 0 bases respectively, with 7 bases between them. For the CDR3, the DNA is TGTGCCAGCAGCCGGAGATATAGCAATCAGCCCCAGCATTTT. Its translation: CASSRRYSNQPQHF.

In DNA, the CDR3 is TGTGCCAGCAGCAAATATTATGGCTACACCTTC. Translating it yields CASSKYYGYTF. The V gene is TRBV21-1, the J gene TRBJ1-2. TRBV21-1 is marked as a pseudogene. The CDR3 sequence is 11 residues long.

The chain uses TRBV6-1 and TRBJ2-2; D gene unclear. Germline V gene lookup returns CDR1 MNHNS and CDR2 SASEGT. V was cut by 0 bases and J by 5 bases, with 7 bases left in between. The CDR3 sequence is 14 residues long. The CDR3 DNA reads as TGTGCCAGCAGTGAAGCGTACTTAACCGGGGAGCTGTTTTTT. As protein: CASSEAYLTGELFF.

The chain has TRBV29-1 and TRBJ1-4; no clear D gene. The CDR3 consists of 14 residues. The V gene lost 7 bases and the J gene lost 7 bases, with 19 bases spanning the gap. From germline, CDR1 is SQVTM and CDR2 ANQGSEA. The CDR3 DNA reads TGCAGCGCTCGGGCCTCCATAGAGGGTGAAAAACTGTTTTTT. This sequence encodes CSARASIEGEKLFF.